The 7 T cell receptor beta chains given below trace back to one sample, sequenced in a study of siplizumab effects on memory and regulatory T cells. The method was immunoSEQ multiplex PCR; TCRdb's version includes in-frame clones alone and lacks a portion of them. This sample has 85,000 or so clones, with approximately 95% found just once. Input material: CD8+ T cells sorted from blood. The origin of the receptors is a human donor in good health.

This chain joins TRBV5-4 and TRBJ1-5; TRBD1 agrees at 9 bases. The CDR3 covers 14 residues. The germline gives CDR1 SGHNT, CDR2 YYREEE (reference sequence). After removal of 2 bases from V and 4 bases from J, the junction contained 1 base not matched to a gene. The DNA of the CDR3 is TGTGCCAGCAGCTTACAGGGGGCTAATCAGCCCCAGCATTTT. Translated, it gives CASSLQGANQPQHF. Supplemented by reference TRBV5-4 and TRBJ1-5, the full variable domain reads ETGVTQSPTHLIKTRGQQVTLRCSSQSGHNTVSWYQQALGQGPQFIFQYYREEENGRGNFPPRFSGLQFPNYSSELNVNALELDDSALYLCASSLQGANQPQHFGDGTRLSIL.

The chain employs TRBV2 and TRBJ2-5; 8 bases align to TRBD1. The germline V gene encodes CDR1 SNHLY and CDR2 FYNNEI. The CDR3 consists of 15 residues. The V gene end was trimmed by 3 bases and the J gene end by 0 bases; junction bases not matched to a gene: 3. CDR3 in amino acids: CASSDLTGDQETQYF. In DNA, the CDR3 is TGTGCCAGCAGTGATTTGACAGGGGACCAAGAGACCCAGTACTTC.

This rearrangement joins TRBV27 to TRBJ2-1; 12 bases are shared with TRBD2. This CDR3 comprises 16 residues. V gave up 6 bases and J gave up 9 bases; unmatched junction bases: 12. Germline-derived CDR1 and CDR2 are MNHEY and SMNVEV (reference sequence). CDR3 sequence reads: CASSTWGLAGGSEQFF. The CDR3 nucleotides are TGTGCCAGCAGCACCTGGGGGCTAGCGGGAGGGAGTGAGCAGTTCTTC.

The chain uses TRBV28 and TRBJ2-1; possibly TRBD2 for D (5 bases). Trimming shortened V by 4 bases and J by 3 bases, and 10 bases separated the two germline ends. The CDR3 has 14 amino acids. The germline CDR1 and CDR2 sequences are MDHEN and SYDVKM. The CDR3 nucleotides read TGTGCCAGCAGTTCTACACTAGTCTACAATGAGCAGTTCTTC. Translating gives CASSSTLVYNEQFF.

The chain links TRBV19 to TRBJ2-1; D remains unclear. Trimming left V 3 bases short and J 11 bases short, with 11 bases between. The V gene's germline CDR1 is LNHDA and CDR2 SQIVND (reference sequence). This CDR3 has 12 residues. For the CDR3, the DNA is TGTGCCAGTAGTATTCTTATCGGGCAGCAGTTCTTC. This translates into CASSILIGQQFF. Full variable domain (remainder filled in from reference TRBV19 and TRBJ2-1): DGGITQSPKYLFRKEGQNVTLSCEQNLNHDAMYWYRQDPGQGLRLIYYSQIVNDFQKGDIAEGYSVSREKKESFPLTVTSAQKNPTAFYLCASSILIGQQFFGPGTRLTVL.

The chain is built from TRBV29-1 and TRBJ2-5; D remains unclear. Germline V gene sequence: CDR1 SQVTM, CDR2 ANQGSEA. With 6 bases removed from V and 4 bases from J, the gap between germline ends came to 15 bases. The CDR3 runs 13 residues. The CDR3 region is CSVVLVYGETQYF. In DNA form, the CDR3 reads TGCAGCGTAGTGCTGGTTTACGGAGAGACCCAGTACTTC.

The V and J genes are TRBV14 and TRBJ2-7, with 7 nucleotides matching TRBD2. Germline CDR1 is SGHDN and CDR2 is FVKESK. This CDR3 region has 14 residues. J was trimmed by 3 bases and V by 4 bases; bases with no gene match: 6. In DNA form, the CDR3 reads TGTGCCAGCAGCCCTAACCGGGACTACTACGAGCAGTACTTC. Translated, it gives CASSPNRDYYEQYF.